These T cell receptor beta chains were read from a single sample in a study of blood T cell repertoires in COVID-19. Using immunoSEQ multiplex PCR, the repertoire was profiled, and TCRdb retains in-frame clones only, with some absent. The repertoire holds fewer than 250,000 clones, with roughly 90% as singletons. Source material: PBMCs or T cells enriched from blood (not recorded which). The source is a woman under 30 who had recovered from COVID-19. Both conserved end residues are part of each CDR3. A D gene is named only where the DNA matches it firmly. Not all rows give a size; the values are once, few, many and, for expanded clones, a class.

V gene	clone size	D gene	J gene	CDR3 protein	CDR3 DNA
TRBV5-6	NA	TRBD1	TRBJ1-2	CASSLGSTGGYGYTF	TGTGCCAGCAGCTTAGGTAGTACAGGGGGATATGGCTACACCTTC
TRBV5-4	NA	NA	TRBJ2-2	CASRQSTGELFF	TGTGCCAGCAGACAGAGCACCGGGGAGCTGTTTTTT
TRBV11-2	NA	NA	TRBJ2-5	CASSFSGETQYF	TGTGCCAGCAGCTTTTCCGGGGAGACCCAGTACTTC
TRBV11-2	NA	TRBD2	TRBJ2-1	CASSPGTSGDEQFF	TGTGCCAGCAGCCCCGGGACTAGCGGGGACGAGCAGTTCTTC
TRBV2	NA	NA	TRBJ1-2	CASSVQDGYTF	TGTGCCAGCAGTGTCCAGGATGGCTACACCTTC
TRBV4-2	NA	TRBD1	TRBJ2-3	CASSLRQGVMTDTQYF	TGTGCCAGCAGCTTACGACAGGGGGTAATGACAGATACGCAGTATTTT
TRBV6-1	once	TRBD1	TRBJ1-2	CASSPGTGVFKGYTF	TGTGCCAGCAGTCCCGGGACAGGGGTTTTTAAGGGCTACACCTTC
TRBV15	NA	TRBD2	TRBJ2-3	CATSRDRTSGGSLTQYF	TGTGCCACCAGCAGAGATCGGACTAGCGGGGGATCCCTTACGCAGTATTTT
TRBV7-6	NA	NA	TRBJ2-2	CASSTGLNTGELFF	TGTGCCAGCAGCACGGGACTGAACACCGGGGAGCTGTTTTTT
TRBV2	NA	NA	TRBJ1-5	CASSEDGDGRPQHF	TGTGCCAGCAGTGAAGACGGGGATGGGCGGCCCCAGCATTTT
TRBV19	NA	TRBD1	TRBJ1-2	CASSALRTGYGYTF	TGTGCCAGTAGTGCCCTCCGGACAGGATATGGCTACACCTTC
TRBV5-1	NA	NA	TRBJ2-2	CASSIGHGELFF	TGCGCCAGCAGCATTGGACACGGGGAGCTGTTTTTT
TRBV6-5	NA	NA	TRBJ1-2	CASGKTGNSYGYTF	TGTGCCAGCGGGAAAACAGGAAATTCCTATGGCTACACCTTC
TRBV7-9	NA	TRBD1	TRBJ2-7	CASSLTRTGDAYEQYF	TGTGCCAGCAGCTTAACGAGGACAGGGGATGCCTACGAGCAGTACTTC
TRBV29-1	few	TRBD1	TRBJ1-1	CSVYRQGQGTEAFF	TGCAGCGTTTACCGACAGGGGCAGGGCACTGAAGCTTTCTTT
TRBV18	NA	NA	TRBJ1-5	CASSPQGGGNQPQHF	TGTGCCAGCTCACCGCAGGGAGGGGGGAATCAGCCCCAGCATTTT
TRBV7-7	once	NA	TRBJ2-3	CASSSGGDTQYF	TGTGCCAGCAGCTCAGGAGGGGATACGCAGTATTTT
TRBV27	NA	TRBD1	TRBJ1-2	CASSPQGPYGYTF	TGTGCCAGCAGTCCACAGGGGCCCTATGGCTACACCTTC
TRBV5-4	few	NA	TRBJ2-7	CASSPARAVGEQYF	TGTGCCAGCAGCCCCGCGAGAGCGGTGGGCGAGCAGTACTTC
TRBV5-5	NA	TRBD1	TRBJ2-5	CASRPWPQGTETQYF	TGTGCCAGCAGACCATGGCCACAGGGGACAGAGACCCAGTACTTC